What follows are 3 T cell receptor beta chains derived from one specimen sequenced in a study of blood T cells in healthy people across ages. A second PCR of about 7 to 11 cycles used a sample-barcoded 5' primer and a J-beta primer mix. TCRdb recomputed calls from the 5' RACE reads with MiXCR, one row per CDR3 protein. This table has 650,000 to 800,000 distinct CDR3 sequences, 52% appearing once. Sequenced sample: blood. The source of these receptors is a woman aged 80 or over in good health.

The V and J genes are TRBV5-1 and TRBJ2-3; TRBD2 matches 9 bases. CDR3 size: 17 residues. Looked up from germline, CDR1 is SGHRS and CDR2 is YFSETQ. V trimming: 4 bases; J trimming: 0 bases; junction bases outside the gene matches: 9. DNA of the CDR3: TGCGCCAGCAGCGCCAGACTAGCGGCAAGTAGCACAGATACGCAGTATTTT. This codes for CASSARLAASSTDTQYF.

To note about this clonotype: The germline gene is not matched at one end of the junction; a read error may be the cause. This rearrangement joins TRBV20-1 to TRBJ2-3; unclear D gene. Germline values: CDR1 DFQATT, CDR2 SNEGSKA (reference sequence). The length of the CDR3 is 15 residues. This CDR3 is CSASLRRSNTDAQYF. The CDR3 DNA reads as TGCAGTGCTAGCCTCCGACGGAGTAACACAGATGCGCAGTATTTT.

A remark on this clonotype: Compared with germline, one end of the junction differs, possibly owing to a read error. The rearrangement joins TRBV14 to TRBJ1-2; 8 bases are a match to TRBD1. The V gene's germline CDR1 is SGHDN and CDR2 FVKESK. This CDR3 comprises 13 residues. CDR3 nucleotide sequence: TGTGTCAGCAGCCATCAAGACAGGGGTGACTACACCTTC. Protein sequence: CVSSHQDRGDYTF.